The clone carrying this T cell receptor beta chain was detected only once. Its cognate antigen is unknown. This CDR3 is built from 19 residues. Germline V gene sequence: CDR1 SGDLS, CDR2 YYNGEE. The junction had 17 bases not matched to a gene; V was cut back by 6 bases and J by 0 bases. The data derive from a study of cytomegalovirus exposure and HLA in healthy donors. The study's findings and limits: Relative to the roughly 700-donor mean, N-insertions were reportedly fewer in an Asian-associated ancestry cluster in a later analysis.

The PCR was carried out with 60 Vbeta primers and 13 Jbeta primers. This table comes from immunoSEQ multiplex PCR, and its TCRdb copy is limited to in-frame clones, with some not included. The table lists over 95,000 clones, around three quarters of them singletons. This chain joins TRBV9 and TRBJ1-3; 8 nucleotides align to TRBD1. Source material: PBMCs. This clonotype originated in a female donor in good health and CMV-seronegative. The CDR3 DNA is TGTGCCAGCATTGGGCGGGACAGGACCTGGACCACCTCTGGAAACACCATATATTTT. Protein sequence: CASIGRDRTWTTSGNTIYF.